This TCR beta chain was recorded in a study of CD8 T cells in ankylosing spondylitis. Study-level results: Significant enrichment of disease-linked clones was reportedly seen in matched ankylosing spondylitis synovial fluid. In synovial fluid and blood from reactive arthritis, some motif variants were previously reported. As for the disease-linked clones, they showed a CD8+ phenotype and occurred at relatively low frequencies in peripheral blood. Made up of about eight highly homologous variants, a TCR beta motif appeared characteristic of ankylosing spondylitis blood.

CDR1 is SGHTA, CDR2 FQGNSA, per germline. With V trimmed by 5 bases and J by 1 base, 4 bases remained unmatched. CDR3 length equals 15 residues. With regard to this clonotype: Antigen: not known.

As the method for making TCR beta libraries, quantitative 5'-RACE with molecular barcodes was used. TCRdb called the 5' RACE reads again in MiXCR, with one record for every CDR3 protein. Seen here are more than 600,000 distinct CDR3 sequences, about 20% observed once, and the top ten hold around 19%. The sequencing input was blood, either unsorted or a sorted T cell fraction (not recorded which). This receptor was taken from a male donor with ankylosing spondylitis. The chain couples TRBV7-2 to TRBJ2-5; 10 bases fit TRBD2. The CDR3 DNA is TGTGCCAGCAGCACTGGACTAGCGGCCCAAGAGACCCAGTACTTC. Amino acid sequence: CASSTGLAAQETQYF.